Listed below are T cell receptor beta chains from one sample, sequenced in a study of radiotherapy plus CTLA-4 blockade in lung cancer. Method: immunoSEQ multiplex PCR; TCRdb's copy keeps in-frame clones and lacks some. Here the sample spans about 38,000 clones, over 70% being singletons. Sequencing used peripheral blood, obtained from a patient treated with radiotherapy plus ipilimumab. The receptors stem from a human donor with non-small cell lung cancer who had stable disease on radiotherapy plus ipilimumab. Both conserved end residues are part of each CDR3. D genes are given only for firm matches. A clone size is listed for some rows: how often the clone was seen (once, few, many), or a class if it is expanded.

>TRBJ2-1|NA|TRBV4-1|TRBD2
TGCGCCAGCAGCCATCCCAAAAGCGGGGGCCAGGTCTATGAGCAGTTCTTC
CASSHPKSGGQVYEQFF
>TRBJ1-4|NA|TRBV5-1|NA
TGCGCCAGCAGCTTGGGGCAGGGCAGGGAAAAACTGTTTTTT
CASSLGQGREKLFF
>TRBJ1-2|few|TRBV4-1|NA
TGCGCCAGCAGCCAAGATGGGACACCGACTAACTATGGCTACACCTTC
CASSQDGTPTNYGYTF
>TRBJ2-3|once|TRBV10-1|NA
TGCGCCAGCGCTGGCGGGGCCAACACAGATACGCAGTATTTT
CASAGGANTDTQYF
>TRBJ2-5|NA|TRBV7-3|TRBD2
TGTGCCAGCAGCAGGGGTAGCGGGGAGACCCAGTACTTC
CASSRGSGETQYF
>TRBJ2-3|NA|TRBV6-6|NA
TGTGCCAGCAGTTCCCCGCGACCAAAAGATACGCAGTATTTT
CASSSPRPKDTQYF
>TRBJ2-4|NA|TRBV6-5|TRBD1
TGTGCCAGCAGCAGACAGGGGGCCTTTTTGGACATTCAGTACTTC
CASSRQGAFLDIQYF
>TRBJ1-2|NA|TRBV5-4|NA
TGTGCCAGCAGCTTGGAGGGGGGATGGTATGGCTACACCTTC
CASSLEGGWYGYTF
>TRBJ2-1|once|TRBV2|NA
TGTGCCAGCAGTGGGCACGGCAGCGAGCAGTTCTTC
CASSGHGSEQFF
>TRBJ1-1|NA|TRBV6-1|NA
TGTGCCAGCACCCCCCGCCCGAGGACTGAAGCTTTCTTT
CASTPRPRTEAFF
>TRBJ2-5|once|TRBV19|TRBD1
TGTGCCAGTAGTATCATGACAGGGGTAGTTGAGACCCAGTACTTC
CASSIMTGVVETQYF
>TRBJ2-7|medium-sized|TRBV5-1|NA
TGCGCCAGCAGCTTGGAACGCAGCTACGAGCAGTACTTC
CASSLERSYEQYF
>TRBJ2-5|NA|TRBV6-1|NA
TGTGCCAGCAGTGAAGTAGGTGATCTAGAGACCCAGTACTTC
CASSEVGDLETQYF
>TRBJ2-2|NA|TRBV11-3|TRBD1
TGTGCCAGCAGCTCCAGGGGGACCGGGGAGCTGTTTTTT
CASSSRGTGELFF
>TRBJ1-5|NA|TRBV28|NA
TGTGCCAGCAGTTTATTTGCCAATCAGCCCCAGCATTTT
CASSLFANQPQHF
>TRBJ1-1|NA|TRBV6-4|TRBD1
TGTGCCAGCAGTCCGGCAGGGGGGGCGGCCACTGAAGCTTTCTTT
CASSPAGGAATEAFF
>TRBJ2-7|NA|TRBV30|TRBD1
TGTGCCTGGAGTGTAGGGACAGGGATTCCCTACGAGCAGTACTTC
CAWSVGTGIPYEQYF
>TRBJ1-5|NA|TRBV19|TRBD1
TGTGCCAGTAGTATAGCCGGACCCGGGACAGGGGGCGATCAGCCCCAGCATTTT
CASSIAGPGTGGDQPQHF
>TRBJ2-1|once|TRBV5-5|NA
TGTGCCAGCAGCCCGGACGGGAACAATGAGCAGTTCTTC
CASSPDGNNEQFF
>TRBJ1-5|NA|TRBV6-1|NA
TGTGCCAGCAGTGGACAAACCAATCAGCCCCAGCATTTT
CASSGQTNQPQHF
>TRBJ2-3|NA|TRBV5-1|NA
TGCGCCAGCAGCTACGGACAGAGCACAGATACGCAGTATTTT
CASSYGQSTDTQYF
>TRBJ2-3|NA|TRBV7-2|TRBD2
TGTGCCAGCAGCTTATTCGGGGGGGCAGATACGCAGTATTTT
CASSLFGGADTQYF
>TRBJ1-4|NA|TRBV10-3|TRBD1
TGTGCCATCAGGGGAGGACAGGGGAGTAATGAAAAACTGTTTTTT
CAIRGGQGSNEKLFF
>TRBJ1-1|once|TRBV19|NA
TGTGCCAGTAGTATAGATGGTAGGGCGCGCACTGAAGCTTTCTTT
CASSIDGRARTEAFF
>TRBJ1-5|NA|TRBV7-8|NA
TGTGCCAGCAGCTCCACATTAGGCAATCAGCCCCAGCATTTT
CASSSTLGNQPQHF
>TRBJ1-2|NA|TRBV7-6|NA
TGTGCCAGCAGCTCACCGATCATAAGCGGCTACACCTTC
CASSSPIISGYTF
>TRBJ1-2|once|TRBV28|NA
TGTGCCAGCAGTCCAGAGGATAGGGTAGGCGGCTACACCTTC
CASSPEDRVGGYTF
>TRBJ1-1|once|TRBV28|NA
TGTGCCAGCGCTGGACTGGGGTTCCCGAACACTGAAGCTTTCTTT
CASAGLGFPNTEAFF
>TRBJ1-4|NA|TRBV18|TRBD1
TGTGCCAGCTCACCAACAGGGGGACATAATGAAAAACTGTTTTTT
CASSPTGGHNEKLFF
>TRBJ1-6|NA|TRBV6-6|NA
TGTGCCAGCAGTTACAGTCAGGGGCGGCGGTCACCCCTCCACTTT
CASSYSQGRRSPLHF
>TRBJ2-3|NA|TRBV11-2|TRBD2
TGTGCCAGCAGCGCACTAGCGGGGGGGCCAGATACGCAGTATTTT
CASSALAGGPDTQYF
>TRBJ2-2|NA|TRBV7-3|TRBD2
TGTGCCAGCAGCAGCCATCCGGGGGGAACCGGGGAGCTGTTTTTT
CASSSHPGGTGELFF
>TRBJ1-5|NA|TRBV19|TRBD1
TGTGCCAGTAGTGAGAGACAGGGAAGGGGCAATCAGCCCCAGCATTTT
CASSERQGRGNQPQHF
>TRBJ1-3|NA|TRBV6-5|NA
TGTGCCAGCAGAACAGGTTTCTCTGGAAACACCATATATTTT
CASRTGFSGNTIYF
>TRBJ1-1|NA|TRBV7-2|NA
TGTGCCAGCGGGACGGGACTGAACACTGAAGCTTTCTTT
CASGTGLNTEAFF
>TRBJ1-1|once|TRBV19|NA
TGTGCCAGTAGTATAGGAACAGCCACTGAAGCTTTCTTT
CASSIGTATEAFF
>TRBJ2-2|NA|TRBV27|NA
TGTGCCAGCACCTCCCCGAGGGGACCTAACACCGGGGAGCTGTTTTTT
CASTSPRGPNTGELFF
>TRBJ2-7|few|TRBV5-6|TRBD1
TGTGCCAGCAGCCCGGGACAGGACGAGCAGTACTTC
CASSPGQDEQYF
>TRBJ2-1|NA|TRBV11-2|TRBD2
TGTGCCAGCAGCTTATCGTCAGCGGGGGGGTACAATGAGCAGTTCTTC
CASSLSSAGGYNEQFF
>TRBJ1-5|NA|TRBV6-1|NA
TGTGCCAGCAGTGAAGCGCTGGCAGCCTATCAGCCCCAGCATTTT
CASSEALAAYQPQHF
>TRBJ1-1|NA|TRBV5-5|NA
TGTGCCAGCAGCTTGTACTCGGGCAGCGCGGACACTGAAGCTTTCTTT
CASSLYSGSADTEAFF
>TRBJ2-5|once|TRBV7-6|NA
TGTGCCAGCAGCTTAGGGAGGGATAGGGAGACCCAGTACTTC
CASSLGRDRETQYF
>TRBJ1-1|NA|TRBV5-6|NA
TGTGCCAGCAGGGGGGGAGCGACCACTGAAGCTTTCTTT
CASRGGATTEAFF
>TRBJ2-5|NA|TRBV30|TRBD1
TGTGCCTGGGGAACGGGACAGAAGCTACAAGAGACCCAGTACTTC
CAWGTGQKLQETQYF
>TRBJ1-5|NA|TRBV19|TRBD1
TGTGCCACGCGAACCCTGGACAGGGGGCTCGAACAGCCCCAGCATTGG
CATRTLDRGLEQPQHW
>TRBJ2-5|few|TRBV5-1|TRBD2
TGCGCCAGCAGCTTGATGTCTAGCGGGGGGGGCCAAGAGACCCAGTACTTC
CASSLMSSGGGQETQYF
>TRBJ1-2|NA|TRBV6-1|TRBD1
TGTGCCAGCAGGAGCCAGGGGGCTTTGGGTGGCTACACCTTC
CASRSQGALGGYTF
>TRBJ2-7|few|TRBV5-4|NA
TGTGCCAGCAGCCCCCCAGGGGACGTCTACGAGCAGTACTTC
CASSPPGDVYEQYF
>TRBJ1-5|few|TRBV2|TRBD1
TGTGCCAGCAGAATCTCCGGGACAGGGCGTCAGCCCCAGCATTTT
CASRISGTGRQPQHF
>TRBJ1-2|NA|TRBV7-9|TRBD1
TGTGCCAGCAGCACAGGGGGTTACTATGGCTACACCTTC
CASSTGGYYGYTF